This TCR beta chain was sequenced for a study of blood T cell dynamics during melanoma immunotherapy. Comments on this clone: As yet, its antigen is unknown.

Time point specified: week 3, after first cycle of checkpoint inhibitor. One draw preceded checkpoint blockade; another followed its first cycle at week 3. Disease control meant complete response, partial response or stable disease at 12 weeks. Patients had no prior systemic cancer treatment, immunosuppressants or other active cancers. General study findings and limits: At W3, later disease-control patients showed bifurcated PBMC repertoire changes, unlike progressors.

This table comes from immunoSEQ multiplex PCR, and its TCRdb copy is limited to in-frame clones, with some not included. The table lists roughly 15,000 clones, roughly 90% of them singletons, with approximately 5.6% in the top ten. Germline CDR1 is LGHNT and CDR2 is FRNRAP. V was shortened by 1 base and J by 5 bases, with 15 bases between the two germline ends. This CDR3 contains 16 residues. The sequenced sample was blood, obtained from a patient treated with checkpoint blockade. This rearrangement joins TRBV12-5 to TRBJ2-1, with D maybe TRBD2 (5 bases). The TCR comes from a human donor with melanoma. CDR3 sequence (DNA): TGTGCTAGTGGTTTGGGGGCGGGCCCGGGGAACAATGAGCAGTTCTTC. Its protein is CASGLGAGPGNNEQFF.